The entry that follows covers one TCR beta chain sequence. The target of this receptor is not known. It has no much larger one-base neighbor in the sample; base qualities were not kept. The immunoSEQ Assay, a bias-controlled multiplex PCR, was used to amplify TCRbeta CDR3 regions from genomic DNA. The authors' analysis ran thus. Within the assay, amplification of reference gene primers was used to estimate how many nucleated cells each sample contained. Sequence reads were collapsed and filtered to measure the absolute abundance of every unique TCRbeta CDR3 rearrangement. For each sample, productive Simpson clonality was calculated as the square root of Simpson's diversity index across productive rearrangements. The immuneACCESS repertoire file appears here via TCRdb, limited to in-frame rearrangements. These files lack a portion of the clones; in checked studies, under half of the deficit traces to unresolved V genes, and the cause of the others is not known. V and J calls plus clone size are reproduced from that table; the DNA served to infer D and trimming. Counted in this sample were about 160,000 clones; roughly 90% of them appeared once. Less than 8% of the sample is in the top ten clones.

Including the terminal cysteine and phenylalanine, the CDR3 comprises 16 residues. Solely the CDR3 DNA is kept, with 48 bases framed from the first base. Enrolling through a virtual design, the prospective study's participants ranged in age from roughly 18 to 90 years and lived across 24 United States geographic areas. Cohort assignment in the prospective study relied on participant-reported clinical history from a screening survey and a study questionnaire. Recovered participants in ImmuneRACE Cohort 3 were defined by two consecutive negative NP/OP PCR tests, clearance by a healthcare professional, or resolution of symptoms. Mobile phlebotomists in the prospective study collected whole blood, serum and a nasopharyngeal or oropharyngeal swab from every participant. Prospective study participants could optionally give additional blood draws and questionnaires over an approximately 2-month period. Blood samples from the prospective study were shipped frozen or at room temperature prior to DNA extraction.

The data originate from a study of blood T cell repertoires in COVID-19 (dated by TCRdb to about 2020). For context, the study as a whole: Collaborator samples came from the United States, Italy and Spain and covered acute and convalescent phases of COVID-19. The prospective study material was composed of cDNA or gDNA derived from T cells, B-cell-depleted T cells, or PBMCs. Subjects who had been exposed to COVID-19, were actively infected with it, or had recovered from it provided the deeply sampled blood TCRbeta repertoires that made up the dataset. The repertoires were made available in a free public database intended to serve as a resource for research on the immune response to SARS-CoV-2. The samples were drawn from two sources: the first 160 participants of the ongoing ImmuneRACE study, and 950 to 1,500 subjects contributed by 6 global collaborators. Sample metadata almost always included a de-identified subject ID, COVID-19 status, age in years and sex. Where available, HLA class I and class II types were taken from metadata supplied by the sample provider and were not determined by assay-based typing.

The paper's findings and limits, for the study overall: How much clinical and demographic metadata was included differed by source and by participant, and the metadata was provided uncurated.

This TCR came from a woman aged 45 to 65 who had recovered from COVID-19. The rearranged segments are TRBV21-1 and TRBJ2-5; whether TRBD2, the table's D call, matches the DNA was not checked. TRBV21-1 represents a pseudogene. Specimen: PBMCs or T cells enriched from blood (not recorded which). The CDR3 reads CASSPTSGGLLETQYF. The DNA reads TGTGCCAGCAGCCCGACTAGCGGGGGCCTACTGGAGACCCAGTACTTC.